Listed below are T cell receptor beta chains from one sample, sequenced in a study of shared clonotypes between healthy human individuals. TCRdb's table, derived via immunoSEQ multiplex PCR, lists solely in-frame clones and lacks some. Here the sample spans around 2,000,000 clones, about 95% being singletons. Material for sequencing was naive CD8+ T cells sorted from blood. These receptor sequences come from a man aged 18-30 years in good health. Each CDR3 is given with its conserved first and last residue. A D gene is named only where the DNA matches it firmly.

j_call d_call v_call cdr3_nt cdr3_aa
TRBJ1-1 . TRBV29-1 TGCAGCGTTGCCGGCAGCCAGTATGACGACACTGAAGCTTTCTTT CSVAGSQYDDTEAFF
TRBJ2-5 TRBD1 TRBV9 TGTGCCAGCAGCATATCCGGGACAGGGGAAGAGACCCAGTACTTC CASSISGTGEETQYF
TRBJ2-7 . TRBV6-1 TGTGCCAGCAGTTGGACTGGTTACGAGCAGTACTTC CASSWTGYEQYF
TRBJ2-7 . TRBV7-9 TGTGCCAGCAGCTTAGACCTATCAGGACTGGGGGACGGCGAGCAGTACTTC CASSLDLSGLGDGEQYF
TRBJ1-5 . TRBV7-5 TGTGCCAGAAGCCAGAATAGGTTGGAGCAGCCCCAGCATTTT CARSQNRLEQPQHF
TRBJ2-5 . TRBV6-5 TGTGCCAGCAGCTACGATTGGTCAAGCGGCCAAGAGACCCAGTACTTC CASSYDWSSGQETQYF
TRBJ1-1 . TRBV28 TGTGCCAGCAGCTACGACGGAATTAGTACCTTGAACACTGAAGCTTTCTTT CASSYDGISTLNTEAFF
TRBJ1-2 TRBD1 TRBV19 TGTGCCAGTAGTTTCGAGACAGGGGGAGTTATTGGCTACACCTTC CASSFETGGVIGYTF
TRBJ2-5 TRBD2 TRBV7-9 TGTGCCAGCAGCTTATACGGGGGGGAAAAAGAGACCCAGTACTTC CASSLYGGEKETQYF
TRBJ2-5 . TRBV7-9 TGTGCCAGCAGCGTCGGACAGACGATATACGAGACCCAGTACTTC CASSVGQTIYETQYF